This T cell receptor beta chain originates from a study of T-cell reconstitution after alpha-beta-depleted transplantation in children. This clonotype was observed many times. Germline loops: CDR1 LGHNA, CDR2 YNFKEQ. The V segment lost 5 bases and the J segment 6 bases; nucleotides outside the gene matches: 9. The CDR3 has 17 amino acids. Preparation of the TCRbeta library used unique molecular identifiers. A single record per CDR3 protein comes from TCRdb applying MiXCR to the PCR reads. The sample consists of more than 200,000 distinct CDR3 sequences, 9.7% of them appearing once. The TCR was taken from a human donor who donated a stem cell graft to a child with SCID. The genes are TRBV4-2 and TRBJ2-1; 14 bases align to TRBD2. The sequences come from PBMCs from the stem cell graft donor, collected from the stem cell graft. The CDR3 reads CASSSRTSGGISNEQFF. CDR3 in DNA: TGTGCCAGCAGCTCCCGGACTAGCGGGGGGATTAGCAATGAGCAGTTCTTC.